These 23 T cell receptor beta chains originate from one sample sequenced in a study of identical twins. TCRdb redid the calling of the 5' RACE reads with MiXCR, one entry per CDR3 protein. This table has roughly 290,000 distinct CDR3 sequences, under 9% appearing once. The sample was also linked to a second study, of yellow fever vaccine responses in identical twins.

Sequencing was performed on memory (CD45RO+) T cells sorted from blood. The receptors here all came from a woman between 18 and 29 years old in good health.

This clonotype was seen a few times. The CDR3 loop reads CAISPREQNTGELFF. In DNA, the CDR3 is TGTGCCATCAGCCCGCGGGAGCAGAACACCGGGGAGCTGTTTTTT. V gene TRBV10-3 combines with J gene TRBJ2-2; 7 positions agree with TRBD2. The V and J ends lost 6 bases and 1 base, in that order; junction bases with no gene match: 5. Per the germline V gene, CDR1 is ENHRY and CDR2 is SYGVKD. This CDR3 is 15 amino acids long.

In this sample, this clonotype turned up many times. V is TRBV20-1 and J is TRBJ2-1, with D hard to call. The CDR3 totals 11 residues. The V and J ends lost 8 bases and 10 bases respectively, with 15 bases between them. Germline V gene sequence: CDR1 DFQATT, CDR2 SNEGSKA (reference sequence). As DNA, the CDR3 is TGCAGTTTTTCCCCGGGTCGCGAGCAGTTCTTC. This translates into CSFSPGREQFF.

This clonotype was detected only a few times. The V and J genes are TRBV28 and TRBJ1-5; the D gene is possibly TRBD1 (5 bases). V was clipped by 1 base and J by 5 bases, with 15 bases between them. CDR3 size: 16 residues. Looked up from germline, CDR1 is MDHEN and CDR2 is SYDVKM. As DNA, the CDR3 is TGTGCCAGCAGTTTATACGGGGCGGTATCGGATCAGCCCCAGCATTTT. Its translation: CASSLYGAVSDQPQHF. The full variable domain, rest sourced from reference TRBV28 and TRBJ1-5, is DVKVTQSSRYLVKRTGEKVFLECVQDMDHENMFWYRQDPGLGLRLIYFSYDVKMKEKGDIPEGYSVSREKKERFSLILESASTNQTSMYLCASSLYGAVSDQPQHFGDGTRLSIL.

The gene calls are TRBV7-9 and TRBJ2-1, with 12 bases matching TRBD2. V was clipped by 8 bases and J by 10 bases; unmatched bases: 6. The germline CDR1 and CDR2 sequences are SEHNR and FQNEAQ (reference sequence). The length of the CDR3 is 13 residues. In DNA, the CDR3 is TGTGCCAGCCCTAGCGGGGGGGACAGCGAGCAGTTCTTC. Translated, it gives CASPSGGDSEQFF.

The chain uses TRBV5-1 and TRBJ1-5, with TRBD1 identical over 10 bases. The J segment lost 1 base and the V segment lost 4 bases, leaving 5 bases of the junction unmatched. The CDR3 runs to 16 residues. The germline V gene has CDR1 SGHRS and CDR2 YFSETQ. The CDR3 region is CASSIRTGGSNQPQHF. CDR3 bases: TGCGCCAGCAGCATACGGACAGGGGGAAGCAATCAGCCCCAGCATTTT.

The V gene is TRBV7-9, the J gene TRBJ1-4; D ambiguous. CDR1 and CDR2 from the germline V gene are SEHNR and FQNEAQ (reference sequence). The CDR3 totals 10 residues. The V and J ends lost 8 bases and 5 bases respectively, with 3 bases between them. The CDR3 loop reads CASENEKLFF. The DNA for the CDR3 is TGTGCCAGCGAAAATGAAAAACTGTTTTTT.

In this sample, this clonotype turned up a few times. This chain uses TRBV20-1 with TRBJ1-2, with TRBD1 matching over 7 bases. There are 14 residues in the CDR3. Trimming cost V 3 bases and J 4 bases; bases outside gene matches: 8. Germline V gives CDR1 DFQATT, CDR2 SNEGSKA (reference sequence). This CDR3 is CSARDPGQIYGYTF. The CDR3 DNA reads TGCAGTGCTAGGGATCCGGGACAGATCTATGGCTACACCTTC.

The gene calls are TRBV20-1 and TRBJ2-5; 7 nucleotides line up with TRBD2. Unmatched junction bases numbered 7, after V lost 1 base and J lost 2 bases. The CDR3 is made up of 15 amino acids. Germline loops: CDR1 DFQATT, CDR2 SNEGSKA (reference sequence). The CDR3 sequence is CSARAGLDPQETQYF. For the CDR3, the DNA is TGCAGTGCTAGAGCCGGACTAGATCCGCAAGAGACCCAGTACTTC.

The chain recombines TRBV6-1 with TRBJ2-2; possible D gene TRBD2, 6 bases. The V and J ends lost 6 bases and 0 bases respectively, with 8 bases between them. The germline gives CDR1 MNHNS, CDR2 SASEGT. The CDR3 totals 14 residues. The CDR3: CASRGGPNTGELFF. The DNA of the CDR3 is TGTGCCAGCAGGGGGGGACCGAACACCGGGGAGCTGTTTTTT.

V is TRBV4-2 and J is TRBJ2-7; tentative D call: TRBD1 (7 bases). The CDR3 spans 13 residues. Trimming pared 4 bases from V and 6 bases from J, leaving 13 bases between. Germline CDR1 LGHNA, CDR2 YNFKEQ. The CDR3 bases are TGTGCCAGCAGCCGAGCAGGGGGGAGCGAGCAGTACGTC. It yields the protein CASSRAGGSEQYV.

This clonotype has ten or more counts. The V gene is TRBV3-1, the J gene TRBJ2-7, with D unclear. V lost 2 bases and J lost 6, with 14 bases in between. Germline lookup yields CDR1 LGHDT and CDR2 YNNKEL (reference sequence). The CDR3 spans 14 residues. Here the CDR3 DNA reads TGTGCCAGCAGCCAATATTTTCTGGTTGGCGAGCAGTACGTC. Residues: CASSQYFLVGEQYV.

There are a few counts of this clonotype. The rearrangement joins TRBV3-1 to TRBJ2-5, with 9 bases matching TRBD2. Germline V gives CDR1 LGHDT, CDR2 YNNKEL (reference sequence). CDR3 length: 19 amino acids. The junction had 14 bases not matched to a gene; V was cut back by 3 bases and J by 0 bases. The CDR3 protein is CASSHFRLAVPWYQETQYF. The DNA of the CDR3 is TGTGCCAGCAGCCATTTTCGACTAGCGGTTCCCTGGTACCAAGAGACCCAGTACTTC.

The chain combines TRBV25-1 with TRBJ2-3, with D perhaps TRBD1 or TRBD2 (5 bases each). Germline values: CDR1 MGHDK, CDR2 SYGVNS. The CDR3 contains 17 residues. V lost 3 bases to trimming and J lost 0 bases, with 16 bases between them. The CDR3 spells CASSEDRGRASTDTQYF. CDR3 in DNA: TGTGCCAGCAGTGAGGACCGGGGACGGGCCAGCACAGATACGCAGTATTTT. Full variable domain (missing parts from reference TRBV25-1 and TRBJ2-3): EADIYQTPRYLVIGTGKKITLECSQTMGHDKMYWYQQDPGMELHLIHYSYGVNSTEKGDLSSESTVSRIRTEHFPLTLESARPSHTSQYLCASSEDRGRASTDTQYFGPGTRLTVL.

This clonotype was counted a few times. The CDR3, as DNA: TGCAGCGTTGAACCCGCGAGGAATGAGCAGTTCTTC. Protein sequence: CSVEPARNEQFF. The chain has TRBV29-1 and TRBJ2-1, with no clear D. The CDR3 is 12 residues long. Germline values: CDR1 SQVTM, CDR2 ANQGSEA. With 2 bases removed from V and 7 bases from J, the gap between germline ends came to 9 bases.

A few counts support this clonotype. The rearrangement links TRBV20-1 to TRBJ2-3; no definite D call. Germline V gives CDR1 DFQATT, CDR2 SNEGSKA (reference sequence). This CDR3 comprises 12 residues. Deletions cut 3 bases from V and 3 bases from J, with 7 bases between. The CDR3 coding sequence is TGCAGTGCTAGTCAGGCTACAGATACGCAGTATTTT. Its protein product is CSASQATDTQYF.

The table lists this clonotype with many counts. The CDR3 coding sequence is TGCGCCAGCAGCTTCCGGCCCAAGGAGGGCCAGATCACAGATACGCAGTATTTT. It specifies CASSFRPKEGQITDTQYF. V usage is TRBV5-1 and J usage is TRBJ2-3; a weak D match, TRBD2 (6 bases). V gave up 2 bases and J gave up 2 bases, with 21 bases separating them. The length of the CDR3 is 18 residues. The germline gives CDR1 SGHRS, CDR2 YFSETQ.

This clonotype was observed at least ten times. The chain combines TRBV16 with TRBJ2-1; 8 positions match TRBD1. This CDR3 contains 17 residues. Germline CDR1 is KGHSY and CDR2 is FQNENV. V trimming: 3 bases; J trimming: 7 bases; junction bases outside the gene matches: 14. The CDR3 is CASSHPVRQGLRNEQFF. The CDR3, as DNA: TGTGCCAGCAGCCACCCTGTAAGACAGGGGCTGAGGAATGAGCAGTTCTTC.

This clonotype showed up just a few times. The chain joins TRBV3-1 to TRBJ1-6; D perhaps matches TRBD1 (5 bases). The CDR3 runs 11 residues. Germline V gene data show CDR1 as LGHDT and CDR2 as YNNKEL (reference sequence). V was clipped by 4 bases and J by 16 bases, with 11 bases between them. For the CDR3, the DNA is TGTGCCAGCAGCCGGGGGGACCGGCTCCACTTT. It codes for CASSRGDRLHF. Looking up the rest from reference TRBV3-1 and TRBJ1-6 gives the full variable domain: DTAVSQTPKYLVTQMGNDKSIKCEQNLGHDTMYWYKQDSKKFLKIMFSYNNKELIINETVPNRFSPKSPDKAHLNLHINSLELGDSAVYFCASSRGDRLHFGNGTRLTVT.

This clonotype has a count of ten or more. This sequence joins TRBV12-3 or TRBV12-4 and TRBJ2-1, with no clear D. CDR3 length equals 13 residues. V dropped 6 bases and J dropped 10 bases, with 16 bases sitting between them. For the CDR3, the DNA is TGTGCCAGCAGCTCGCCTAGTAGGAGCGAGCAGTTCTTC. Amino acid sequence: CASSSPSRSEQFF.

There are many counts of this clonotype. The chain joins TRBV12-3 or TRBV12-4 to TRBJ2-2; tentatively, D is TRBD2 (7 bases). Between the trimmed V and J ends, which lost 6 bases and 6 bases, there was a span of 20 bases. CDR3 length: 16 residues. For the CDR3, the DNA is TGTGCCAGCAGCCCCCTAGTCGGGGGGCTCGCCGGGGAGCTGTTTTTT. This sequence encodes CASSPLVGGLAGELFF.

The sample holds many counts of this clonotype. This sequence joins TRBV24-1 and TRBJ1-5; 12 positions match TRBD1. The CDR3 runs 16 residues. With 6 bases clipped from V and 6 bases from J, the junction kept 8 bases outside the gene matches. The germline CDR1 and CDR2 sequences are KGHDR and SFDVKD. CDR3 bases: TGTGCCACCAGTTCCGGGACAGGGGGCGCCGGTCAGCCCCAGCATTTT. Protein product: CATSSGTGGAGQPQHF.

The V call is TRBV25-1, the J call TRBJ2-5; a weak D match, TRBD1 (5 bases). Germline V gene data show CDR1 as MGHDK and CDR2 as SYGVNS. The CDR3 totals 17 residues. Trimming stripped 4 bases from V and 4 bases from J, with 22 bases between. The CDR3 region is CASSGSPPGRVGETQYF. CDR3 in DNA: TGTGCCAGCAGTGGATCCCCCCCCGGCAGGGTGGGAGAGACCCAGTACTTC.

J is TRBJ2-1 and V is TRBV25-1; TRBD1 matches 12 bases. From germline, CDR1 is MGHDK and CDR2 SYGVNS. The CDR3 is 17 amino acids. V dropped 4 bases and J dropped 1; count of bases not matched to a gene: 5. The CDR3 protein is CASSGPGQGASYNEQFF. The CDR3 coding sequence is TGTGCCAGCAGTGGACCGGGACAGGGGGCTTCCTACAATGAGCAGTTCTTC.